This T cell receptor beta chain was sequenced during a study of monozygotic twins with inflammatory bowel disease. CDR1 and CDR2 from the germline V gene are SGHAT and FQNNGV. The length of the CDR3 is 18 residues. There were approximately 4,000 ng of total RNA used for each TCR library. From its re-call of the 5' RACE reads, TCRdb lists each CDR3 protein once, without DNA. Listed are roughly 100,000 distinct CDR3 sequences; roughly 1.8% falls within the top ten. This clonotype originated in a human donor with ulcerative colitis or Crohn's disease, or a healthy co-twin of an affected twin (not recorded which). This sequence joins TRBV11-2 and TRBJ2-6; TCRdb selects TRBD1, and the lack of DNA leaves this call unchecked. Sequences were obtained from blood. This CDR3 reads CASSRKRQGIAGANVLTF.